This entry lists 21 T cell receptor beta chains sequenced from one sample in a study of spatial heterogeneity in lung cancer. The sample's time point: blood at routine non-recurrence follow-up after resection. TCRdb fed the 5' RACE reads into MiXCR, producing one record per CDR3 protein. The sample holds approximately 39,000 distinct CDR3 sequences, about 7.6% seen once. Sequenced material: PBMCs, taken at follow-up. Receptors were obtained from a male donor with early-stage non-small cell lung cancer.

The chain recombines TRBV12-5 with TRBJ2-3; TRBD2 might be the D (6 bases). Germline assignment: CDR1 LGHNT and CDR2 FRNRAP. Between the trimmed V and J ends, which lost 0 bases and 6 bases, there was a span of 16 bases. The CDR3 totals 16 residues. CDR3 loop: CASGLVLSGGGDTQYF. As DNA, the CDR3 is TGTGCTAGTGGTTTGGTACTCAGCGGCGGAGGGGATACGCAGTATTTT.

This clonotype was found many times. J is TRBJ1-1 and V is TRBV6-6; 7 positions match TRBD1. The trim removed 7 bases at V and 6 bases at J, leaving 14 bases unmatched. The CDR3 is 15 amino acids. The germline gives CDR1 MNHNY, CDR2 SVGAGI (reference sequence). This chain's CDR3 is CASTIGPLQGAEAFF. CDR3 bases: TGTGCCAGCACCATCGGGCCCCTTCAGGGGGCTGAAGCTTTCTTT.

The sample holds many counts of this clonotype. The chain combines TRBV11-2 with TRBJ2-5, with D hard to call. The V end was cut by 5 bases, the J end by 5 bases, with 9 bases between. In germline, CDR1 is SGHAT, CDR2 FQNNGV. This CDR3 region has 12 residues. CDR3 sequence reads: CASSRMSETQYF. For the CDR3, the DNA is TGTGCCAGCAGCCGCATGTCGGAGACCCAGTACTTC. Supplemented by reference TRBV11-2 and TRBJ2-5, the full variable domain reads EAGVAQSPRYKIIEKRQSVAFWCNPISGHATLYWYQQILGQGPKLLIQFQNNGVVDDSQLPKDRFSAERLKGVDSTLKIQPAKLEDSAVYLCASSRMSETQYFGPGTRLLVL.

The table lists this clonotype with a few counts. The rearrangement joins TRBV27 to TRBJ2-7; TRBD2 is a possible D gene (5 bases). Germline V CDR1 and CDR2: MNHEY, SMNVEV (reference sequence). With 3 bases removed from V and 6 bases from J, the gap between germline ends came to 24 bases. The CDR3 covers 17 residues. CDR3 region: CASSFISGGQPFGEQYF. For the CDR3, the DNA is TGTGCCAGCAGTTTTATTTCCGGAGGCCAGCCCTTCGGCGAGCAGTACTTC.

Many counts were recorded for this clonotype. The chain is built from TRBV12-3 or TRBV12-4 and TRBJ1-4; possibly TRBD1 for D (6 bases). This CDR3 has 20 residues. V was clipped by 5 bases and J by 15 bases, with 40 bases between them. For the CDR3, the DNA is TGTGCCAGCAGTCCGTATATGGCGCAGGGGACCTCTGTCTCAATGAAAAGGGTGTTTTTT. Protein: CASSPYMAQGTSVSMKRVFF.

This clonotype was seen more than once but under ten times. CDR3 nucleotides: TGTGCCAGCAGCTTAGAATCGCAGGGGTATGGAAACACCATATATTTT. Its translation: CASSLESQGYGNTIYF. The J gene is TRBJ1-3, the V gene TRBV7-9; possibly TRBD1 for D (6 bases). The CDR3 spans 16 residues. V was trimmed by 1 base and J by 3 bases, leaving 13 bases between them. Germline V gene data show CDR1 as SEHNR and CDR2 as FQNEAQ (reference sequence).

This clonotype was counted many times. The genes are TRBV7-6 and TRBJ2-1; 7 bases fit TRBD2. The germline V gene encodes CDR1 SGHVS and CDR2 FNYEAQ. The CDR3 runs 15 residues. V was pared by 5 bases and J by 9 bases, with 13 bases of the junction left unmatched. CDR3 protein: CASSRGSGIDLEQFF. DNA of the CDR3: TGTGCCAGCAGCCGGGGGAGCGGGATAGATCTTGAGCAGTTCTTC.

The sample holds many counts of this clonotype. This chain uses TRBV5-1 with TRBJ1-3; D remains ambiguous. There are 12 residues in the CDR3. From germline, CDR1 is SGHRS and CDR2 YFSETQ. V was trimmed by 4 bases and J by 4 bases, leaving 6 bases between them. CDR3 DNA sequence: TGCGCCAGCAGCGCCGGAGGAAACACCATATATTTT. Protein sequence: CASSAGGNTIYF.

This clonotype has ten or more counts. With a much larger clone just one base away, this may be a read error. V usage is TRBV7-2 and J usage is TRBJ1-4; D call uncertain. V lost 5 bases, J lost 9 bases, and 10 bases lay in between. The CDR3 covers 12 residues. Germline V CDR1 and CDR2: SGHTA, FQGNSA. DNA for the CDR3: TGTGCCAGCAGCCGACAAGGGAAAAAACTGTTTTTT. Translating gives CASSRQGKKLFF.

This chain links TRBV2 with TRBJ2-4; 7 bases align to TRBD1. The trim removed 3 bases at V and 0 bases at J, leaving 14 bases unmatched. CDR3 size: 19 residues. From germline, CDR1 is SNHLY and CDR2 FYNNEI. Here the CDR3 DNA reads TGTGCCAGCAGTGATCCAGCCCTGGGACAGTCGCTAGCCAAAAACATTCAGTACTTC. Translating gives CASSDPALGQSLAKNIQYF.

This clonotype has at least ten counts. J is TRBJ2-3 and V is TRBV10-3; 9 bases fit TRBD1. The CDR3 has 15 amino acids. CDR1 and CDR2 (germline): ENHRY, SYGVKD. V gave up 4 bases and J gave up 4 bases; unmatched junction bases: 6. DNA for the CDR3: TGTGCCATCAGTGTCGGGAGACAGGGGGCAGATACGCAGTATTTT. Its translation is CAISVGRQGADTQYF.

Many counts were recorded for this clonotype. The chain uses TRBV7-3 and TRBJ1-1; D uncertain. Germline V gene sequence: CDR1 SGHTA, CDR2 FQGTGA. The CDR3 extends over 13 amino acids. The germline V and J ends were trimmed by 3 bases and 3 bases, with 8 bases remaining between them. CDR3 nucleotides: TGTGCCAGCAGCTTTAAGGAAGACACTGAAGCTTTCTTT. Amino acid sequence: CASSFKEDTEAFF.

In its sample, this clonotype was seen many times. This chain connects TRBV5-1 to TRBJ2-1, with 8 bases that match TRBD2. Germline CDR1 reads SGHRS; CDR2 reads YFSETQ. J was trimmed by 7 bases and V by 7 bases; bases with no gene match: 13. The CDR3 covers 15 residues. This CDR3 is CASLLGSGVWNEQFF. DNA of the CDR3: TGCGCCAGCCTGCTGGGTAGCGGGGTTTGGAATGAGCAGTTCTTC.

This chain uses TRBV19 with TRBJ2-5; D may be TRBD2 (6 bases). V dropped 1 base and J dropped 2 bases, with 14 bases sitting between them. CDR3 size: 16 residues. From germline, CDR1 is LNHDA and CDR2 SQIVND (reference sequence). The CDR3 DNA sequence: TGTGCCAGTAGTATAGGTACCCGGGGGTGGCAAGAGACCCAGTACTTC. Protein product: CASSIGTRGWQETQYF.

This clonotype was observed many times. The rearrangement joins TRBV30 to TRBJ1-2; 8 nucleotides line up with TRBD1. The V gene's germline CDR1 is GTSNPN and CDR2 SVGIG (reference sequence). V was pared by 5 bases and J by 5 bases, with 16 bases of the junction left unmatched. The CDR3 has 16 residues. The CDR3 DNA sequence: TGTGCCTGGCAAATAGGACAGGGAGTCCTGTCGTATGGCTACACCTTC. Encoded protein: CAWQIGQGVLSYGYTF. The entire variable domain, with the rest obtained from reference TRBV30 and TRBJ1-2, is as follows: SQTIHQWPATLVQPVGSPLSLECTVEGTSNPNLYWYRQAAGRGLQLLFYSVGIGQISSEVPQNLSASRPQDRQFILSSKKLLLSDSGFYLCAWQIGQGVLSYGYTFGSGTRLTVV.

This clonotype was found many times. The CDR3: CASSNRVRRQPQHF. The CDR3 bases are TGTGCCAGCAGTAACAGGGTGAGGCGCCAGCCCCAGCATTTT. The chain links TRBV12-3 or TRBV12-4 to TRBJ1-5; tentative D call: TRBD1 (6 bases). V gave up 5 bases and J gave up 7 bases, with 15 bases separating them. The CDR3 is 14 amino acids.

V and J are TRBV6-6 and TRBJ2-3, with D uncertain. V dropped 5 bases and J dropped 0 bases, with 18 bases sitting between them. This CDR3 is 17 amino acids long. Germline-derived CDR1 and CDR2 are MNHNY and SVGAGI (reference sequence). CDR3 sequence (DNA): TGTGCCAGCAGTACCGGAACGTTGCTTACTAGCACAGATACGCAGTATTTT. Translating it yields CASSTGTLLTSTDTQYF.

This clonotype has a handful of counts. The chain combines TRBV6-2 or TRBV6-3 with TRBJ2-5; TRBD1 matches at 10 bases. J was trimmed by 5 bases and V by 2 bases; bases with no gene match: 14. This CDR3 spans 18 amino acids. CDR1 is MNHEY and CDR2 is SVGEGT in the germline V gene. The CDR3 nucleotides are TGTGCCAGCAGTTACCCTCCGGCCGGGACAGGGGTTGAGGAGACCCAGTACTTC. Translating gives CASSYPPAGTGVEETQYF.

This clonotype was recorded a few times. V gene TRBV4-1 combines with J gene TRBJ2-6; possibly TRBD2 for D (6 bases). The V gene lost 0 bases and the J gene lost 1 base, with 16 bases spanning the gap. The germline V gene encodes CDR1 MGHRA and CDR2 YSYEKL. The CDR3 extends over 19 amino acids. The CDR3 DNA reads as TGCGCCAGCAGCCAAGATCTACTAGCTACTCTATCTGGGGCCAACGTCCTGACTTTC. It is translated as CASSQDLLATLSGANVLTF.

This clonotype has a count of ten or more. The V gene is TRBV9, the J gene TRBJ2-5; 12 nucleotides line up with TRBD1. After removal of 4 bases from V and 1 base from J, the junction contained 5 bases not matched to a gene. Looked up from germline, CDR1 is SGDLS and CDR2 is YYNGEE. This CDR3 contains 16 residues. Here the CDR3 reads CASSSRGQGAQETQYF. The CDR3 nucleotides are TGTGCCAGCAGCTCACGGGGACAGGGGGCCCAAGAGACCCAGTACTTC.

This clonotype was seen many times. The CDR3 loop reads CASSPPTGGNTGELFF. For the CDR3, the DNA is TGTGCCAGCTCACCACCGACCGGGGGAAACACCGGGGAGCTGTTTTTT. The chain joins TRBV18 to TRBJ2-2; possibly TRBD2 for D (6 bases). Germline loops: CDR1 KGHSH, CDR2 LQKENI. The CDR3 loop spans 16 amino acids. V was clipped by 0 bases and J by 2 bases, with 10 bases between them.